A single sample gave rise to the 22 T cell receptor beta chains below, sequenced in a study of blood T cell repertoires in COVID-19. Assay used: immunoSEQ multiplex PCR; TCRdb lists only in-frame clones, some missing. The table has approximately 270,000 clones, approximately 90% seen once. Material for sequencing was PBMCs or T cells enriched from blood (not recorded which). Receptor source: a human donor in a cohort exposed to, infected with or recovered from COVID-19 (not recorded which). The donor label of this sample is uncertain.

About this clone: The sample holds other DNA sequences that translate to the same CDR3. The chain has TRBV12-3 or TRBV12-4 and TRBJ2-7; tentative D call: TRBD2 (6 bases). The CDR3 has 13 amino acids. The V and J ends lost 4 bases and 7 bases respectively, with 14 bases between them. The CDR3 spells CASSSGGAGEQYF. The CDR3 DNA reads as TGTGCCAGCAGTTCTGGTGGGGCGGGGGAGCAGTACTTC.

This chain joins TRBV28 and TRBJ1-2; no clear D gene. V lost 5 bases and J 2 bases, leaving 9 bases between the germline ends. Germline V gives CDR1 MDHEN, CDR2 SYDVKM. This CDR3 comprises 13 residues. This chain's CDR3 is CASSTEANYGYTF. CDR3 in DNA: TGTGCCAGCAGTACCGAGGCAAACTATGGCTACACCTTC.

J is TRBJ2-5 and V is TRBV10-3; TRBD1 matches 7 bases. CDR3 length equals 16 residues. Germline values: CDR1 ENHRY, CDR2 SYGVKD. Trimming removed 0 bases from V and 1 base from J; junction bases left unmatched: 5. CDR3 in DNA: TGTGCCATCAGTGAGTCCGGGACAGATTTCCAAGAGACCCAGTACTTC. It yields the protein CAISESGTDFQETQYF.

CDR3 sequence (DNA): TGTGCCAGCACCCCCCCCCAGGGGGAGACCCAGTACTTC. Translating it yields CASTPPQGETQYF. This chain connects TRBV12-3 or TRBV12-4 to TRBJ2-5, with a tentative D call TRBD1 (6 bases). The CDR3 covers 13 residues. Trimming left V 7 bases short and J 5 bases short, with 14 bases between.

The J gene is TRBJ2-5, the V gene TRBV30; D not resolved. There are 13 residues in the CDR3. The V and J ends lost 4 bases and 1 base respectively, with 10 bases between them. The germline V gene encodes CDR1 GTSNPN and CDR2 SVGIG (reference sequence). The CDR3 coding sequence is TGTGCCTGGAATTTCGGTGGCCAAGAGACCCAGTACTTC. Translating it yields CAWNFGGQETQYF.

The V and J genes are TRBV19 and TRBJ1-5; D ambiguous. Germline V gene lookup returns CDR1 LNHDA and CDR2 SQIVND (reference sequence). V dropped 5 bases and J dropped 0 bases, with 5 bases sitting between them. The CDR3 has 13 amino acids. The CDR3: CASSEGSNQPQHF. CDR3 nucleotide sequence: TGTGCCAGTAGTGAGGGTAGCAATCAGCCCCAGCATTTT.

The chain is built from TRBV19 and TRBJ1-1; weak D call: TRBD1 (5 bases). Germline V gives CDR1 LNHDA, CDR2 SQIVND (reference sequence). This CDR3 has 14 amino acids. The germline V and J ends were trimmed by 3 bases and 6 bases, with 14 bases remaining between them. The CDR3 nucleotides are TGTGCCAGTAGTATCGGACGAGGAGGGGCTGAAGCTTTCTTT. Translated, it gives CASSIGRGGAEAFF.

The chain carries TRBV12-3 or TRBV12-4 and TRBJ1-2; D possibly corresponds to TRBD1 (6 bases). CDR3 size: 13 residues. The V and J ends lost 6 bases and 7 bases respectively, with 15 bases between them. CDR3 loop: CASRRNRAGGYTF. For the CDR3, the DNA is TGTGCCAGCAGGCGAAACAGGGCGGGTGGCTACACCTTC.

This clone was observed a handful of times. The V and J genes are TRBV4-1 and TRBJ1-1; 7 bases line up with TRBD1. Trimming took 0 bases from V and 0 from J; bases not matched to a gene: 4. The CDR3 has 16 residues. Germline-derived CDR1 and CDR2 are MGHRA and YSYEKL. The CDR3 DNA sequence: TGCGCCAGCAGCCAAGATCCGGGACAGTTGAACACTGAAGCTTTCTTT. Amino acid sequence: CASSQDPGQLNTEAFF.

The V gene is TRBV5-6, the J gene TRBJ1-5; the match to TRBD1 covers 9 bases. The CDR3 has 15 amino acids. The V segment lost 1 base and the J segment 7 bases; nucleotides outside the gene matches: 6. Germline V gives CDR1 SGHDT, CDR2 YYEEEE. CDR3 sequence: CASSLWDRVGQPQHF. As DNA, the CDR3 is TGTGCCAGCAGCTTGTGGGACAGGGTCGGACAGCCCCAGCATTTT.

The CDR3 DNA sequence: TGTGCCAGTGGGCGGACTAGCGTGATCGAGACCCAGTACTTC. It yields the protein CASGRTSVIETQYF. The V and J genes are TRBV2 and TRBJ2-5; 9 bases are a match to TRBD2. Trimming took 9 bases from V and 5 from J; bases not matched to a gene: 10. The V gene's germline CDR1 is SNHLY and CDR2 FYNNEI. The CDR3 has 14 residues. The whole variable domain, remainder taken from reference TRBV2 and TRBJ2-5, is EPEVTQTPSHQVTQMGQEVILRCVPISNHLYFYWYRQILGQKVEFLVSFYNNEISEKSEIFDDQFSVERPDGSNFTLKIRSTKLEDSAMYFCASGRTSVIETQYFGPGTRLLVL.

V is TRBV5-1 and J is TRBJ2-3; 9 nucleotides agree with TRBD1. CDR3 length: 16 amino acids. Germline-derived CDR1 and CDR2 are SGHRS and YFSETQ. J gave up 0 bases and V 4 bases, and 6 bases lay outside the gene matches. CDR3 DNA: TGCGCCAGCAGCCCGGACAGGGGCGGGAGCACAGATACGCAGTATTTT. Its translation: CASSPDRGGSTDTQYF.

This chain joins TRBV19 and TRBJ2-7; 12 bases fit TRBD1. The CDR3 has 17 residues. The V gene end was trimmed by 5 bases and the J gene end by 3 bases; junction bases not matched to a gene: 11. Germline V gives CDR1 LNHDA, CDR2 SQIVND (reference sequence). The CDR3 reads CASSAGTGGRYLYEQYF. The CDR3 DNA reads TGTGCCAGTAGTGCGGGGACAGGGGGCCGGTATCTCTACGAGCAGTACTTC.

This chain uses TRBV25-1 with TRBJ2-7, with D maybe TRBD1 (5 bases). The V end lost 1 base, the J end lost 4 bases, and 11 bases lay between the germline ends. Germline V CDR1 and CDR2: MGHDK, SYGVNS. The CDR3 is 14 amino acids. CDR3 amino acids: CASSESGRGYEQYF. The CDR3 nucleotides are TGTGCCAGCAGTGAATCAGGAAGGGGATACGAGCAGTACTTC.

The chain combines TRBV3-1 (or the pseudogene TRBV3-2) with TRBJ1-1, with D tentatively TRBD1 (5 bases). CDR1 is LGHDT and CDR2 is YNNKEL in the germline V gene (reference sequence). The V and J ends lost 3 bases and 1 base respectively, with 9 bases between them. The CDR3 loop spans 14 amino acids. The CDR3 loop reads CASSHGGRNTEAFF. The CDR3 nucleotides are TGTGCCAGCAGCCACGGGGGAAGGAACACTGAAGCTTTCTTT.

The V and J genes are TRBV3-1 (or the pseudogene TRBV3-2) and TRBJ1-5, with TRBD1 as a possible D gene (5 bases). From germline, CDR1 is LGHDT and CDR2 YNNKEL (reference sequence). The CDR3 loop spans 15 amino acids. V was cut by 0 bases and J by 7 bases, with 13 bases left in between. CDR3 sequence reads: CASSQDRGRPQPQHF. Here the CDR3 DNA reads TGTGCCAGCAGCCAAGATCGGGGGAGGCCGCAGCCCCAGCATTTT.

The chain has TRBV4-2 and TRBJ1-1; tentatively, D is TRBD1 (5 bases). The germline V gene has CDR1 LGHNA and CDR2 YNFKEQ. The CDR3 is made up of 11 amino acids. Deletions cut 10 bases from V and 12 bases from J, with 18 bases between. Here the CDR3 reads CATLLGGESFF. The CDR3 nucleotides read TGTGCCACTCTCCTTGGGGGGGAATCTTTCTTT.

The J gene is TRBJ2-3, the V gene TRBV7-9, with TRBD2 matching over 9 bases. The CDR3 covers 16 residues. Germline CDR1 reads SEHNR; CDR2 reads FQNEAQ (reference sequence). The V segment lost 1 base and the J segment 2 bases; nucleotides outside the gene matches: 4. The CDR3 DNA reads as TGTGCCAGCAGCTTAGTGAGCGGGGGGATCACAGATACGCAGTATTTT. Its translation is CASSLVSGGITDTQYF. The full variable domain, in which reference TRBV7-9 and TRBJ2-3 provide the parts outside the CDR3, is DTGVSQNPRHKITKRGQNVTFRCDPISEHNRLYWYRQTLGQGPEFLTYFQNEAQLEKSRLLSDRFSAERPKGSFSTLEIQRTEQGDSAMYLCASSLVSGGITDTQYFGPGTRLTVL.

DNA for the CDR3: TGTGCCAGCAGTGAATACACGAACACCATATATTTT. Protein: CASSEYTNTIYF. V usage is TRBV12-3 or TRBV12-4 and J usage is TRBJ1-3; unclear D gene. The CDR3 consists of 12 residues. V was shortened by 5 bases and J by 7 bases, with 9 bases between the two germline ends.

Concerning this clone: Other DNA sequences in this sample translate to the same CDR3. V usage is TRBV19 and J usage is TRBJ2-1, with 10 bases identical to TRBD2. Trimming at V came to 3 bases and at J to 4 bases, leaving 3 bases not matched to a gene. The CDR3 runs to 15 residues. Germline loops: CDR1 LNHDA, CDR2 SQIVND (reference sequence). The chain's CDR3 is CASSMASGGYNEQFF. The DNA for the CDR3 is TGTGCCAGTAGTATGGCTAGCGGGGGATACAATGAGCAGTTCTTC.

Only one count was recorded for this clone. The chain carries TRBV19 and TRBJ2-3; 13 nucleotides match TRBD2. V lost 6 bases to trimming and J lost 5 bases; unmatched junction nucleotides: 2. The CDR3 spans 14 residues. CDR1 is LNHDA and CDR2 is SQIVND in the germline V gene (reference sequence). This chain's CDR3 is CASRTSGGIDTQYF. CDR3 nucleotide sequence: TGTGCCAGTAGGACTAGCGGGGGGATAGATACGCAGTATTTT.

V gene TRBV12-3 or TRBV12-4 combines with J gene TRBJ1-1; D not resolved. V lost 7 bases and J 2 bases, leaving 5 bases between the germline ends. The CDR3 has 11 residues. CDR3 sequence (DNA): TGTGCCAGCACCTATAACACTGAAGCTTTCTTT. This sequence encodes CASTYNTEAFF.